This TCR beta chain was sequenced for a study of T cell changes during pregnancy in multiple sclerosis. Clones were read by immunoSEQ multiplex PCR, and TCRdb kept only the in-frame ones, dropping some. This table holds tens of thousands of clones, 85% to 95% found once. The V and J ends lost 4 bases and 1 base respectively, with 13 bases between them. Germline V gives CDR1 LNHNV, CDR2 YYDKDF (reference sequence). The CDR3 runs to 15 residues. The sample holds one count of this clone. This TCR came from a female donor with multiple sclerosis, enrolled in a pregnancy study. The V gene is TRBV15, the J gene TRBJ1-2; possibly TRBD1 for D (6 bases). Material: CD8+ T cells from peripheral blood mononuclear cells, obtained in the third trimester of pregnancy. The CDR3 region has the DNA TGTGCCACCAGCATGGGACAAAGCTATAACTATGGCTACACCTTC. Amino acids: CATSMGQSYNYGYTF.